This T cell receptor (beta chain) was recorded in a study of cytomegalovirus exposure and HLA in healthy donors (dated by TCRdb to the late 2010s). For context, the study as a whole: In an earlier analysis of some 610 of the donors, 250 to 350 Gb of sequence data and some 120 million unique TCR beta sequences from 180 million or so T cells were reported. An early release that covered about 600 HLA-typed donors contained approximately 300 gigabases of sequencing data and 75 million to 100 million unique TCR sequences. Of the roughly 390 genotyped donors, roughly 76% were placed in the genetic ancestry cluster associated with self-reported Caucasian donors. The study aimed to test whether cataloging public T cell receptors could reveal signatures of past pathogen exposure. The study profiled the T cell repertoires of around 700 subjects by immunosequencing and related them to cytomegalovirus serostatus. In addition to the first cohort of 500 to 850 subjects, a separate validation cohort of 120 different subjects was used. To predict cytomegalovirus infection status, the study combined high-throughput TCR immunosequencing, statistical association of individual TCRs with disease status, and machine learning. In a later analysis, previously published TCR beta repertoires from 670 or so donors were re-analyzed and high-resolution HLA genotyping was added so that TCR occurrence patterns could be studied. The later analysis used no new phenotypic data to find candidate immune exposures, relying instead on TCR beta sequences and their occurrence across donors. In an earlier analysis of 587 of the donors, high-throughput TCR beta sequencing was used to judge whether each TCR beta V gene segment behaved as functional or pseudogenic. Donor age, sex, ethnicity and CMV serostatus were compiled alongside the repertoire data. A later genetic analysis used genome-wide SNP genotypes for about 60% of the roughly 700 donors, treating that subset as a discovery cohort. Every discovery cohort repertoire had been produced on one sequencing platform. HLA typing included class I and class II loci at four-digit resolution. Typing coverage varied by locus: roughly 620-630 donors for A, B, C, DRB1 and DQB1; around 560 for DQA1; nearly 610 for DPA1; approximately 470 for DPB1. About 5 DR-DQ haplotypes were handled as single units for association and clustering, since linkage in the cohort was strong. On average, approximately 250,000 unique TCR beta nucleotide sequences were sequenced per donor among 398 genotyped donors of the cohort, with roughly a sixth of those sequences being non-productive. Overall results and qualifications from the work: The cohort was sequenced for TCR beta chains only, and without alpha or paired-chain data the features that could be detected were limited. Correlated functional status among segregating V segments might reflect linkage disequilibrium, but an unknown experimental factor could not be ruled out. The presence/absence analyses assumed that sequencing depth was roughly uniform across donors, and that assumption may not be true. CMV serostatus was the only immune exposure information available for the cohort. According to a later genetic analysis, donors in an Asian-associated ancestry cluster had fewer N-insertions in productive TCRs than the approximately 610-donor mean. Assigning TCR associations to individual alleles was difficult when HLA alleles, especially DR and DQ, strongly co-occurred. In a later analysis, most CMV-associated TCR beta chains were found to appear HLA-restricted, with HLA associations seemingly driven largely by CMV exposure. About 17 rarely observed V segments, including chromosome 9 orphons, were excluded from the earlier analysis of about 610 of the donors because counts were too low. The sequencing pipeline was judged likely to have produced a cluster of highly shared sequence variants as a technical artifact. According to the authors, the approach could potentially be generalized to other disease states and immunological phenotypes. A further reported finding was that TCR beta sequences accurately predicted the HLA-A and HLA-B alleles for most subjects in the first cohort. Specific HLA alleles were associated with 15,000 to 20,000 TCR beta sequences at a false discovery rate of 0.05 in a later analysis. In both the original and validation cohorts, the classifier was reported to diagnose cytomegalovirus status with high specificity and sensitivity. HLA typing was unavailable for some donors at each locus, so association tests used only the typed subset. A later analysis found that TCR association rates varied across HLA loci, with DRB1 alleles showing the most associated TCRs and HLA-C alleles the fewest. In an earlier analysis of 587 of the donors, most TCR beta V segments appeared in productive rearrangements about 87% or about 30% of the time, broadly matching IMGT annotations. A later analysis reported that several top co-occurrence clusters appeared linked to parvovirus B19, influenza, CMV and Epstein-Barr virus. In a later genetic analysis, a missense DCLRE1C variant was associated with V-gene and J-gene trimming of TCR beta chains, and the association was replicated in an independent cohort. While some public TCRs were present in many individuals, most TCR sequences turned up only very rarely across donors. Three of the identified cytomegalovirus-associated TCR beta chains were confirmed in vitro to be specific for cytomegalovirus antigens. In the study, roughly 160 TCR beta chains were listed as associated with cytomegalovirus. In a later analysis, HLA-associated TCR beta chains showed more clonal expansion and lower generation probabilities than non-associated chains that were equally common. The 87-base-pair reads could not distinguish some IMGT-functional V segments, including TRBV6-2 and TRBV6-3, so those segments were excluded.

From the germline V gene, CDR1 is MGHRA and CDR2 is YSYEKL. Reading from cysteine to phenylalanine, the CDR3 counts 16 amino acids. The read is trimmed to its CDR3 DNA, 48 bases read in frame from base 1. The germline ends are 13 bases apart after V is trimmed by 1 base and J by 0 bases. On this clone: Its antigen is currently not known. Per-base qualities were not stored, and no clone one base away is much larger.

To prepare the library, the immunoSEQ multiplex PCR assay was applied. A mixture of 60 forward primers for TCR Vbeta segments and 13 reverse primers for TCR Jbeta segments was used in the multiplex PCR. A multiplex PCR assay on genomic DNA amplified the CDR3 region of rearranged TCR beta genes. The Illumina HiSeq System was used to sequence the amplified TCR beta libraries as 87-base-pair reads. From the authors' description of their analysis: A later analysis tallied roughly 76 million unique TCR beta chains across the 600 to 700 repertoires, and approximately 9.9 million of those chains were shared by two or more donors. To remove PCR and sequencing errors, raw reads were error-corrected and collapsed into unique sequences using a nearest-neighbor algorithm that merged closely related sequences. CDR3 sequences were aligned to IMGT reference sequences to assign V, D and J gene segments. For a sequence to be retained, at least a six-nucleotide match to both a V gene segment and a J gene segment was required. A rearrangement was called productive if the CDR3 had no stop codons and remained in frame with V and J, and every other rearrangement was called non-productive. Following IMGT convention, CDR3 was defined as the stretch from the second conserved V-encoded cysteine up to the conserved J-encoded phenylalanine. Sequences without an unambiguous match to a single V gene segment were excluded from the earlier analysis of almost 600 of the donors. In an earlier analysis of some 590 of the donors, a V segment was called functional when productive rearrangements were above 56.7%, and segregating when the standard deviation between donors exceeded 5%. A statistical classification framework was built to diagnose cytomegalovirus status from the catalog of TCR beta chain sequences. V and J gene assignment, in a later analysis, came from comparing TCR nucleotide sequences with IMGT/GENE-DB human TR gene sequences. A later analysis assigned CDR3 sequences and most-parsimonious VDJ recombination scenarios with the TCRdist pipeline. In a later analysis, each TCR beta chain was defined by its CDR3 amino acid sequence together with its V-gene family, and reads without a unique V-gene family were excluded. In a later analysis, a few hundred highly shared, low-generation-probability nucleotide sequences were removed to address suspected cross-contamination and a sequencing artifact. In a later analysis, a clonal expansion index was calculated for each public chain from normalized within-repertoire ranks of inferred template counts. Generation probabilities in a later analysis came from a VDJ recombination model fitted to out-of-frame rearrangements, and those results were checked against IGoR. In a later analysis, hypergeometric tests were used to score TCR-TCR, TCR-HLA and TCR-CMV co-occurrence, with a repertoire-size bias correction applied to TCR pairs. In a later analysis, false discovery rates were estimated by permuting HLA or CMV assignments 20 times. In a later analysis, co-occurring TCRs were grouped with DBSCAN, and TCRdist sequence similarity was added when clustering was performed within HLA-allele-positive subsets. Co-occurrence clustering excluded repertoires with fewer than 30,000 or more than 120,000 public chains, plus five with anomalous nucleotide sharing. TCRdb holds this immuneACCESS table with in-frame rearrangements only. Some clones are missing; in checked studies, unresolved V genes explain under half, and the rest has no known cause. From that table come the V and J calls and clone size; the DNA was used to work out D and trimming. The sample contains fewer than 200,000 clones, more than 80% of them found a single time. Roughly 5% of the sample lies in the top ten.

The cohort consisted of 666 healthy bone marrow donors. Cohort members were all nominally healthy when sampled, although unrecorded immune exposures were likely present. The donor was CMV seropositive and was included in the group of 250 to 300 seropositive cohort members. Every donor gave a peripheral blood sample, and the peripheral blood mononuclear cells from that sample were used for TCR beta sequencing. The Qiagen DNeasy Blood Extraction Kit was used to extract genomic DNA from the blood cell samples. The sequence derives from a woman between 18 and 29 years old in good health and CMV-seropositive. Sequencing was done on a sample of PBMCs. The sequence is built from TRBV4-1 and TRBJ2-7; TRBD2 is a weak D gene call, 5 bases matching. The sequenced DNA is TGCGCCAGCAGCCAAGGGTCCGGGGATGCCTCCTACGAGCAGTACTTC. Its coded protein is CASSQGSGDASYEQYF.